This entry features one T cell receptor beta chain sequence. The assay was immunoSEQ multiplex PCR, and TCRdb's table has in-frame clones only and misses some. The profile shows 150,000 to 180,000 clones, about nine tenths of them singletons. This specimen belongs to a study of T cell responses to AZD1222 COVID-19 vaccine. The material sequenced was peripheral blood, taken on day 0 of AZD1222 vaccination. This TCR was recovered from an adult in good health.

The CDR3 reads CASTQGIGGEGYTF. The CDR3 region has the DNA TGCGCCAGCACTCAGGGAATCGGAGGAGAGGGCTACACCTTC. The V call is TRBV5-1, the J call TRBJ1-2; a weak D match, TRBD1 (5 bases). V shed 6 bases and J shed 8 bases, with 20 bases lying between them. The CDR3 is 14 amino acids. Germline assignment: CDR1 SGHRS and CDR2 YFSETQ.